These 28 T cell receptor beta chains were sequenced from one sample in a study of cytomegalovirus exposure and HLA in healthy donors. It was with 60 Vbeta and 13 Jbeta primers that the PCR ran. Here immunoSEQ multiplex PCR was the method, and the copy in TCRdb shows in-frame clones only, minus some. This table has 150,000 to 200,000 clones, roughly 77% appearing once. What was sequenced was PBMCs. Every receptor here comes from a young woman in good health and CMV-seronegative.

This clone was observed a few times. This rearrangement joins TRBV5-5 to TRBJ1-3, with unresolved D. Germline assignment: CDR1 SGHKS and CDR2 YYEKEE (reference sequence). The CDR3 has 17 amino acids. The V end was cut by 1 base, the J end by 0 bases, with 14 bases between. The CDR3: CASSLSHWAPSGNTIYF. The CDR3, as DNA: TGTGCCAGCAGCTTGTCGCACTGGGCCCCCTCTGGAAACACCATATATTTT.

The gene calls are TRBV7-6 and TRBJ2-1, with D tentatively TRBD2 (7 bases). The ends were cut back, 5 bases at V and 0 bases at J, with 11 bases in the middle. CDR3 length: 15 residues. The V gene's germline CDR1 is SGHVS and CDR2 FNYEAQ. CDR3 nucleotide sequence: TGTGCCAGCAGCGGGGGCGGGAGCTCCTACAATGAGCAGTTCTTC. It yields the protein CASSGGGSSYNEQFF.

The chain is built from TRBV5-4 and TRBJ1-1, with D hard to call. Trimming removed 0 bases from V and 3 bases from J, with 15 bases in between. Germline V gene data show CDR1 as SGHNT and CDR2 as YYREEE (reference sequence). The CDR3 extends over 16 amino acids. Here the CDR3 DNA reads TGTGCCAGCAGCTTGGATCACAGTCCGACGTACACTGAAGCTTTCTTT. Amino acids: CASSLDHSPTYTEAFF.

This clone was picked up a small number of times. The chain employs TRBV7-3 and TRBJ2-6, with 9 bases fitting TRBD2. In germline, CDR1 is SGHTA, CDR2 FQGTGA. Germline trimming cut 4 bases from V and 0 bases from J; bases unmatched to any gene: 4. The CDR3 has 17 amino acids. The DNA of the CDR3 is TGTGCCAGCAGCTCAGCGGGGGGTAACTCTGGGGCCAACGTCCTGACTTTC. Its translation: CASSSAGGNSGANVLTF.

This chain joins TRBV5-1 and TRBJ2-4, with D tentatively TRBD1 (6 bases). This CDR3 contains 15 residues. Trimming took 4 bases from V and 6 from J, leaving 17 bases between them. Germline V gene lookup returns CDR1 SGHRS and CDR2 YFSETQ. The CDR3 region has the DNA TGCGCCAGCAGCGAACAGGGTTCCGGTGGAAACATTCAGTACTTC. Its translation is CASSEQGSGGNIQYF.

This clone was counted only a few times. The rearrangement links TRBV5-1 to TRBJ2-1; D is unclear. The V gene lost 5 bases and the J gene lost 6 bases, with 9 bases spanning the gap. Per germline, CDR1 SGHRS and CDR2 YFSETQ. This CDR3 contains 12 residues. Here the CDR3 DNA reads TGCGCCAGCAGGAGCGATCCCAATGAGCAGTTCTTC. It is translated as CASRSDPNEQFF.

This chain connects TRBV19 to TRBJ1-2; D is possibly TRBD1 (5 bases). The CDR3 spans 16 residues. CDR1 is LNHDA and CDR2 is SQIVND in the germline V gene (reference sequence). V was pared by 4 bases and J by 0 bases, with 15 bases between. This CDR3 reads CASSRDPTGANYGYTF. The CDR3 DNA follows: TGTGCCAGTAGTAGAGATCCGACGGGGGCTAACTATGGCTACACCTTC. The entire variable domain, with the rest obtained from reference TRBV19 and TRBJ1-2, is as follows: DGGITQSPKYLFRKEGQNVTLSCEQNLNHDAMYWYRQDPGQGLRLIYYSQIVNDFQKGDIAEGYSVSREKKESFPLTVTSAQKNPTAFYLCASSRDPTGANYGYTFGSGTRLTVV.

The gene calls are TRBV5-1 and TRBJ2-7; D is possibly TRBD2 (6 bases). The CDR3 totals 16 residues. Germline CDR1 SGHRS, CDR2 YFSETQ. V was cut by 0 bases and J by 1 base, with 14 bases left in between. CDR3: CASSLAGGTVSYEQYF. The CDR3 region has the DNA TGCGCCAGCAGCTTGGCCGGAGGGACGGTATCCTACGAGCAGTACTTC.

This chain connects TRBV7-9 to TRBJ2-5; 12 bases are a match to TRBD1. From germline, CDR1 is SEHNR and CDR2 FQNEAQ (reference sequence). This CDR3 region has 15 residues. V lost 6 bases, J lost 5 bases, and 7 bases stayed unmatched. CDR3: CASRKGQGALETQYF. DNA of the CDR3: TGTGCCAGCAGAAAGGGACAGGGGGCCTTGGAGACCCAGTACTTC.

J is TRBJ2-7 and V is TRBV11-2; the match to TRBD1 covers 10 bases. Trimming took 2 bases from V and 1 from J; bases not matched to a gene: 5. Germline V gene sequence: CDR1 SGHAT, CDR2 FQNNGV. CDR3 length equals 16 residues. The CDR3 reads CASSLPTDRGSYEQYF. In DNA, the CDR3 is TGTGCCAGCAGCTTACCTACGGACAGGGGGTCCTACGAGCAGTACTTC.

The chain links TRBV27 to TRBJ1-1; 7 bases map to TRBD1. The V segment lost 6 bases and the J segment 1 base; nucleotides outside the gene matches: 2. The CDR3 spans 13 residues. Germline V gives CDR1 MNHEY, CDR2 SMNVEV (reference sequence). Written as DNA, the CDR3 is TGTGCCAGCAGGCGGACAGGGAACACTGAAGCTTTCTTT. This gives the protein CASRRTGNTEAFF.

V and J are TRBV15 and TRBJ2-5; the match to TRBD1 covers 8 bases. The V gene's germline CDR1 is LNHNV and CDR2 YYDKDF (reference sequence). The length of the CDR3 is 15 residues. V trimming: 3 bases; J trimming: 4 bases; junction bases outside the gene matches: 7. The CDR3 region is CATSRDRASGETQYF. CDR3 nucleotide sequence: TGTGCCACCAGCAGGGACAGGGCGTCGGGAGAGACCCAGTACTTC.

The chain is built from TRBV11-2 and TRBJ2-5; 7 positions agree with TRBD1. The DNA end favors TRBJ2-7, so the J call may be wrong. Germline CDR1 is SGHAT and CDR2 is FQNNGV. The CDR3 is 19 amino acids. Written as DNA, the CDR3 is TGTGCCAGCAGCTCGACAGGGCCTATTAATCAGCCGAGCTCCTACGAGCAGTACTTC. Amino acids: CASSSTGPINQPSSYEQYF.

CDR3 residues: CASSPRLATGAYNEQFF. CDR3 nucleotide sequence: TGCGCCAGCAGCCCAAGACTAGCGACAGGTGCATACAATGAGCAGTTCTTC. The rearrangement uses TRBV5-1 and TRBJ2-1, with 8 bases fitting TRBD2. Germline CDR1 reads SGHRS; CDR2 reads YFSETQ. The J segment lost 4 bases and the V segment lost 4 bases, leaving 13 bases of the junction unmatched. This CDR3 contains 17 residues.

The V call is TRBV7-2, the J call TRBJ2-7; 8 nucleotides agree with TRBD1. The CDR3 is 16 amino acids. J lost 1 base, V lost 2 bases, and 7 bases had no gene match. Looked up from germline, CDR1 is SGHTA and CDR2 is FQGNSA. CDR3 protein: CASSLSDYRGSYEQYF. As DNA, the CDR3 is TGTGCCAGCAGCTTATCCGATTACAGGGGGTCCTACGAGCAGTACTTC. Combining the CDR3 with reference TRBV7-2 and TRBJ2-7 gives the whole variable domain GAGVSQSPSNKVTEKGKDVELRCDPISGHTALYWYRQSLGQGLEFLIYFQGNSAPDKSGLPSDRFSAERTGGSVSTLTIQRTQQEDSAVYLCASSLSDYRGSYEQYFGPGTRLTVT.

The chain recombines TRBV7-3 with TRBJ1-1; D uncertain. From germline, CDR1 is SGHTA and CDR2 FQGTGA. The CDR3 has 14 amino acids. V was trimmed by 6 bases and J by 1 base, leaving 12 bases between them. The CDR3 sequence: CASRTYGGNTEAFF. The CDR3 DNA reads TGTGCCAGCAGAACTTACGGAGGGAACACTGAAGCTTTCTTT.

V usage is TRBV28 and J usage is TRBJ1-1; 9 nucleotides line up with TRBD1. Germline V CDR1 and CDR2: MDHEN, SYDVKM. The CDR3 has 13 residues. V was clipped by 6 bases and J by 8 bases; unmatched bases: 7. CDR3 sequence: CASSPGQGREAFF. The DNA for the CDR3 is TGTGCCAGCAGCCCGGGACAGGGAAGAGAAGCTTTCTTT.

The V gene is TRBV7-2, the J gene TRBJ2-4; D is perhaps TRBD2 (5 bases). V was cut by 3 bases and J by 2 bases, with 14 bases left in between. This CDR3 spans 16 amino acids. Germline loops: CDR1 SGHTA, CDR2 FQGNSA. In DNA, the CDR3 is TGTGCCAGCAGCTTTTCTGCGGGCTCGTCCAAAAACATTCAGTACTTC. Residues: CASSFSAGSSKNIQYF.

In nucleotides, the CDR3 is TGCGCCAGCAGCCCGGGGACTAGCACAGATACGCAGTATTTT. Amino acids: CASSPGTSTDTQYF. The chain has TRBV5-1 and TRBJ2-3, with a possible D match to TRBD2 (6 bases). Germline loops: CDR1 SGHRS, CDR2 YFSETQ. CDR3 length: 14 residues. With 4 bases removed from V and 0 bases from J, the gap between germline ends came to 9 bases.

The chain links TRBV4-2 to TRBJ2-5; D might be TRBD2 (5 bases). With the DNA end fitting TRBJ2-7 better, the J assignment may be wrong. Germline V gene sequence: CDR1 LGHNA, CDR2 YNFKEQ. This CDR3 has 16 residues. CDR3 coding DNA: TGTGCCAGCAGCCAAGAATCGAGGGCCCCTTCCTACGAGCAGTACTTC. It is translated as CASSQESRAPSYEQYF.

This clone appeared a few times. The V call is TRBV19, the J call TRBJ1-4; 7 nucleotides agree with TRBD1. CDR1 LNHDA and CDR2 SQIVND come from the germline V gene (reference sequence). V lost 5 bases to trimming and J lost 6 bases; unmatched junction nucleotides: 9. The CDR3 totals 15 residues. DNA for the CDR3: TGTGCCAGTAGTCCCCTTGACAGGGTGTATGAAAAACTGTTTTTT. Its translation is CASSPLDRVYEKLFF.

Only a few counts were recorded for this clone. The V and J genes are TRBV14 and TRBJ2-3; TRBD1 is a possible D gene (5 bases). With 1 base removed from V and 3 bases from J, the gap between germline ends came to 8 bases. The CDR3 consists of 14 residues. Looked up from germline, CDR1 is SGHDN and CDR2 is FVKESK. The CDR3 region has the DNA TGTGCCAGCAGCCAAGTCCAGGGAACAGATACGCAGTATTTT. Its translation is CASSQVQGTDTQYF.

This rearrangement joins TRBV10-3 to TRBJ1-5; 8 bases are a match to TRBD1. Germline CDR1 reads ENHRY; CDR2 reads SYGVKD. CDR3 length equals 14 residues. The V segment lost 6 bases and the J segment 6 bases; nucleotides outside the gene matches: 7. The CDR3 loop reads CAISELQGAQPQHF. CDR3 nucleotide sequence: TGTGCCATCAGCGAACTCCAGGGGGCTCAGCCCCAGCATTTT.

The chain combines TRBV6-5 with TRBJ1-2; the match to TRBD1 covers 8 bases. The CDR3 runs 13 residues. The V and J ends lost 2 bases and 9 bases, in that order; junction bases with no gene match: 5. Germline V gene sequence: CDR1 MNHEY, CDR2 SVGAGI. CDR3 DNA: TGTGCCAGCAGTTACGGCCAGGGGGCGAGCTACACCTTC. Protein: CASSYGQGASYTF.

The V gene is TRBV29-1, the J gene TRBJ2-1; D not certain. Germline V gives CDR1 SQVTM, CDR2 ANQGSEA. V gave up 7 bases and J gave up 5 bases, with 6 bases separating them. CDR3 length: 10 residues. DNA for the CDR3: TGCAGCGGGTCTAACAATGAGCAGTTCTTC. This translates into CSGSNNEQFF.

The chain carries TRBV7-2 and TRBJ2-7, with TRBD1 matching over 8 bases. Germline CDR1 SGHTA, CDR2 FQGNSA. J lost 8 bases, V lost 5 bases, and 11 bases had no gene match. This CDR3 has 14 amino acids. In DNA, the CDR3 is TGTGCCAGCAGCAGTAGCGGTTCAGGGGGCAAGCAGTACTTC. Its translation is CASSSSGSGGKQYF.

This clone was recorded only once. V is TRBV11-2 and J is TRBJ2-3; 11 nucleotides agree with TRBD2. In germline, CDR1 is SGHAT, CDR2 FQNNGV. The CDR3 length is 16 residues. V lost 4 bases, J lost 4 bases, and 7 bases stayed unmatched. DNA for the CDR3: TGTGCCAGCAGCTCGGGAGTTAGCGGGAGGGCAGATACGCAGTATTTT. This codes for CASSSGVSGRADTQYF.

CDR3 loop: CASSTAGTGGHEQYF. The CDR3 nucleotides are TGTGCCAGCAGTACCGCCGGGACAGGGGGCCACGAGCAGTACTTC. The chain combines TRBV6-1 with TRBJ2-7; 12 bases line up with TRBD1. Germline lookup yields CDR1 MNHNS and CDR2 SASEGT. The CDR3 extends over 15 amino acids. V was pared by 5 bases and J by 5 bases, with 7 bases of the junction left unmatched.